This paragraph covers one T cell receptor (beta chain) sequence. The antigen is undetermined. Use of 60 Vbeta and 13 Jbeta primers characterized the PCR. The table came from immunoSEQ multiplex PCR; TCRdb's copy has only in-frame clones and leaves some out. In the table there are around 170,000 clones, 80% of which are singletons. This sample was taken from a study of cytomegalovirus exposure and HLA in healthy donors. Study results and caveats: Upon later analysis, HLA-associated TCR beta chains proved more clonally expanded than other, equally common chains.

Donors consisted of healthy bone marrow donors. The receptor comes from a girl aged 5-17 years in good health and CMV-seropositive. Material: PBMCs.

The CDR3 here is CSASGDTYEQYF. Here the CDR3 DNA reads TGCAGCGCGTCGGGAGACACCTACGAGCAGTACTTC. The chain joins TRBV29-1 to TRBJ2-7, with a possible D match to TRBD2 (6 bases). The germline V and J ends were trimmed by 7 bases and 2 bases, with 12 bases remaining between them. CDR3 length: 12 residues. Germline lookup yields CDR1 SQVTM and CDR2 ANQGSEA.